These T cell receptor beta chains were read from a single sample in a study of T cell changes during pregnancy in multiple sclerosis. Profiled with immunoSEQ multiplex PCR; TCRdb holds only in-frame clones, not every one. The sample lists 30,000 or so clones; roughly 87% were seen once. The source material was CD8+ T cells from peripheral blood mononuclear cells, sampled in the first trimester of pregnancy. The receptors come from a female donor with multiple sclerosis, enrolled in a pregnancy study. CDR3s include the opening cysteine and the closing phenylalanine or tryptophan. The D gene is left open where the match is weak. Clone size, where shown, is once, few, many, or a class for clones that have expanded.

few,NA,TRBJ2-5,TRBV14,TGTGCCAGCAGCCAGTCGGGGATGGAGACCCAGTACTTC,CASSQSGMETQYF
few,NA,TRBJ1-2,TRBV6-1,TGTGCCAGCAGTGAATTGGCTTATTATGGCTACACCTTC,CASSELAYYGYTF
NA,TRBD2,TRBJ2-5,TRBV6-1,TGTGCCAGCAGTGAAAGCCCCCCGGGAGGCCAAGAGACCCAGTACTTC,CASSESPPGGQETQYF
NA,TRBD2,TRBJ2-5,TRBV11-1,TGTGCCAGCAGCCGGACTAGCGGGGTAGAGACCCAGTACTTC,CASSRTSGVETQYF
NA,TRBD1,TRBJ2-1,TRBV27,TGTGCCAGCTCCGGGACAGGGAGTTGGGATGAGCAGTTCTTC,CASSGTGSWDEQFF
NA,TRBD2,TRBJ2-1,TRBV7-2,TGTGCCAGCAGCTTAGCTAAGTCCCTAGCGGGCTTCAATGAGCAGTTCTTC,CASSLAKSLAGFNEQFF
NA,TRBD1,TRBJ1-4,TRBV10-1,TGCGCCAGCAGCTCGGACAGGGAGGGAGAAAAACTGTTTTTT,CASSSDREGEKLFF
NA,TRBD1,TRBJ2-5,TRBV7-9,TGTGCCAGCAGCTTAGTCGGGCCAGGGGGAGAGACCCAGTACTTC,CASSLVGPGGETQYF
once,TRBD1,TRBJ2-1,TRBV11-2,TGTGCCAGCAGCTTAGACGGACAGGGGCTCAATGAGCAGTTCTTC,CASSLDGQGLNEQFF
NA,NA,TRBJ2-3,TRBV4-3,TGCGCCAGCAGCCAAGATATTGGGTCCGCTAGTACAGATACGCAGTATTTT,CASSQDIGSASTDTQYF
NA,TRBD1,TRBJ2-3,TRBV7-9,TGTGCCAGCAGCCCGGGACAGGGGGTCGGGGGAACCACAGATACGCAGTATTTT,CASSPGQGVGGTTDTQYF
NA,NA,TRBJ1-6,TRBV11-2,TGTGCCAGCAGCTTAGGAGGAACGAGCTACTATAATTCACCCCTCCACTTT,CASSLGGTSYYNSPLHF
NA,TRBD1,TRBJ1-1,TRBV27,TGTGCCAGCAGGACAGGGTTAGGGGCTGAAGCTTTCTTT,CASRTGLGAEAFF
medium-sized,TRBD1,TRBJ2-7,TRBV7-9,TGTGCCAGCAGCTTAGCTCCGGGACAGGGTACCTACGAGCAGTACTTC,CASSLAPGQGTYEQYF
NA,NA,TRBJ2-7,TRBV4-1,TGCGCCAGCAGCCAAGATTCCATCTACGAGCAGTACTTC,CASSQDSIYEQYF
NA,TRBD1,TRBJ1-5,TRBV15,TGTGCCACAAGACAGGGGAATCAGCCCCAGCATTTT,CATRQGNQPQHF
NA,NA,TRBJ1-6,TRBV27,TGTGCCAGCAGTTTAGCGGGTATATCTTCACCCCTCCACTTT,CASSLAGISSPLHF
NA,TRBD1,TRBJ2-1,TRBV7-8,TGTGCCAGCAGCGGCACAGGGGAGAAGTTCAATGAGCAGTTCTTC,CASSGTGEKFNEQFF
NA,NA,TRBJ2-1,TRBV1,TGCACCAGCAGCGAAAACAGGGGGGGGGCCTCCTACAATGAGCAGTTCTTC,CTSSENRGGASYNEQFF
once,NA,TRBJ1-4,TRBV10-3,TGTGCCATCGGGGGGACCACCATTGAAAAACTGTTTTTT,CAIGGTTIEKLFF
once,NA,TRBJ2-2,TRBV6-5,TGTGCCAGCAGTTACCTGGGGGAGCTGTTTTTT,CASSYLGELFF
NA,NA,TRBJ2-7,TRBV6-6,TGTGCCAGCCTCGACAGCTCCTACGAGCAGTACTTC,CASLDSSYEQYF
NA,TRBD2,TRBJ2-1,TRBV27,TGTGCCAGCAGTCCCGGACTAGCAGGGGTCAGTGAGCAGTTCTTC,CASSPGLAGVSEQFF
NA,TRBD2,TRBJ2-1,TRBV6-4,TGTGCCAGCAGTGACGGCGGGACTAGCGGAGTTAATGAGCAGTTCTTC,CASSDGGTSGVNEQFF
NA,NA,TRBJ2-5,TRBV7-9,TGTGCCAGCAGCTCCCCCCGTGTCAGCCAAGAGACCCAGTACTTC,CASSSPRVSQETQYF
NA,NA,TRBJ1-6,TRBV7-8,TGTGCCAGCAGCAAGACAGAGAATTCACCCCTCCACTTT,CASSKTENSPLHF
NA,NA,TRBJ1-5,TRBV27,TGTGCCAGCAGTTTATCATGGGCACAGCCCCAGCATTTT,CASSLSWAQPQHF
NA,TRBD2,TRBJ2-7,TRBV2,TGTGCCAGCGTCGGGGGGGGATCCTACGAGCAGTACTTC,CASVGGGSYEQYF
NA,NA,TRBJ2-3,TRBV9,TGTGCCAGCAGCGCAAGCTATACGCAGTATTTT,CASSASYTQYF
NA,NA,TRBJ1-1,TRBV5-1,TGCGCCAGCAGCTTGATCGGGGCTGAAGCTTTCTTT,CASSLIGAEAFF
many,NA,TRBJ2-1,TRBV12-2,TGTGCAAGTCGCTTAGAGGGGGGGGCAAGCAATGAGCAGTTCTTC,CASRLEGGASNEQFF
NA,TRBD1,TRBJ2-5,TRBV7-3,TGTGCCAGCAGCTCGGGGCCGGGACAGGGGGAAAAGACCCAGTACTTC,CASSSGPGQGEKTQYF
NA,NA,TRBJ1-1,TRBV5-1,TGCGCCAGCAGCTTGCGCAGGAAAAACACTGAAGCTTTCTTT,CASSLRRKNTEAFF
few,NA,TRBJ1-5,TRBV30,TGTGCCTGGAGTGTAGGGGGGGCCTCAGGGCCCCAGCATTTT,CAWSVGGASGPQHF
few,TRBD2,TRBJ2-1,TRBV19,TGTGCCAGTAGTCTCGGACTAGCGGACTACAATGAGCAGTTCTTC,CASSLGLADYNEQFF
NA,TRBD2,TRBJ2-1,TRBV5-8,TGTGCCAGCAGCTTGTCTAGCGGGGGAGGGTTCTCCTACAATGAGCAGTTCTTC,CASSLSSGGGFSYNEQFF
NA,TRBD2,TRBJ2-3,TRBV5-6,TGTGCCAGCAGCACCGGACTAGCGGGGAACTCCTGGGATACGCAGTATTTT,CASSTGLAGNSWDTQYF
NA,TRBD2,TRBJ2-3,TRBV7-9,TGTGCCAGCAGCTTCGCCCCAGGACTAGCGGGCGGCACAGATACGCAGTATTTT,CASSFAPGLAGGTDTQYF
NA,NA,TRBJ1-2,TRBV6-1,TGTGCCGGAGGACCAGGGGATGGGTATGGCTACACCTTC,CAGGPGDGYGYTF
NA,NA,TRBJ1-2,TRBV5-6,TGTGCCAGCAGCCCCGACAGGTGGGGTGGGGGCTACACCTTC,CASSPDRWGGGYTF
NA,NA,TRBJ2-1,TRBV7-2,TGTGCCAGCAGCTTAACAGTGGACAGCTCCTACAATGAGCAGTTCTTC,CASSLTVDSSYNEQFF
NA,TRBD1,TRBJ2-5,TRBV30,TGTGCCTCCAGCCCGGGACAGGGGTTACAGACCCAGTACTTC,CASSPGQGLQTQYF
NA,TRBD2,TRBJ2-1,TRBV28,TGTGCCAGCAGTTTCCCGTTGCGACTAGCGGGAAAGAATGAGCAGTTCTTC,CASSFPLRLAGKNEQFF
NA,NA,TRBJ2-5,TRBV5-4,TGTGCCAGCAGCCACCCTAGCGCCGTTGGAGAGACCCAGTACTTC,CASSHPSAVGETQYF
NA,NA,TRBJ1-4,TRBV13,TGTGCCAGCAGCTTAGGGACAGCTACTAATGAAAAACTGTTTTTT,CASSLGTATNEKLFF
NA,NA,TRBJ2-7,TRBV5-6,TGTGCCAGCAGCTTATTCCCTCCCTACGAGCAGTACTTC,CASSLFPPYEQYF
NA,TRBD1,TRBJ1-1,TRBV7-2,TGTGCCAGCAGCGCCCGGGACAGCGGGCTTTACGCTGAAGCTTTCTTT,CASSARDSGLYAEAFF
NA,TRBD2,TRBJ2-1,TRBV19,TGTGCCAGTAGTATGACTAGCGGGGGCTCCTACAATGAGCAGTTCTTC,CASSMTSGGSYNEQFF
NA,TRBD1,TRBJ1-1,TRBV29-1,TGCAGCTTTTGGACAGGAACGGACACTGAAGCTTTCTTT,CSFWTGTDTEAFF
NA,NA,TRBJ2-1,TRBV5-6,TGTGCCAGCAGCTTCCTAGCGAACAATGAGCAGTTCTTC,CASSFLANNEQFF
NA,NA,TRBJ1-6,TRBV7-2,TGTGCCAGCAGCTTAGAGGCAGGTCCACCCCTCCACTTT,CASSLEAGPPLHF
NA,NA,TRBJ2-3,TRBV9,TGTGCCAGCAGCGATGGGGGGGCCTTTGGTACAGATACGCAGTATTTT,CASSDGGAFGTDTQYF
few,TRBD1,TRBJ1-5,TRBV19,TGTGCCAGTAGTATAGCACAGGGGGAGAGCAATCAGCCCCAGCATTTT,CASSIAQGESNQPQHF
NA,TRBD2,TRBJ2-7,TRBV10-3,TGTGCCATCAGGGGACTAGCGGGGGTCTCCTACGAGCAGTACTTC,CAIRGLAGVSYEQYF